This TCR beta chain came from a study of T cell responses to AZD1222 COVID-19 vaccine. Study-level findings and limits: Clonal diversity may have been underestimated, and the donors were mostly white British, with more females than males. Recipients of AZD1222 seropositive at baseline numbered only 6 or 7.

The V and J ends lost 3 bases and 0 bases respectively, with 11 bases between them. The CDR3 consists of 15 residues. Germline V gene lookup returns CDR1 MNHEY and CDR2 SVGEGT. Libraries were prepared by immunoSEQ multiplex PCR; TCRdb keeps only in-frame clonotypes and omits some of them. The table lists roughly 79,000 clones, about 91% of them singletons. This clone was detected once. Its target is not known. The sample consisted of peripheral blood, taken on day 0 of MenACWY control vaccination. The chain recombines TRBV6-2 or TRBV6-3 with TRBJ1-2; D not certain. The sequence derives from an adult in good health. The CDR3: CASSYWQTSNYGYTF. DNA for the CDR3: TGTGCCAGCAGTTATTGGCAGACTTCTAACTATGGCTACACCTTC.